This entry features one T cell receptor beta chain sequence. The data originate from a study of blood T cell repertoires in COVID-19. Across the whole study: The analysed material was cDNA or gDNA that came from T cells, B-cell-depleted T cells, or PBMCs.

Enrolment of Seattle patients took place during active infection, and they were followed longitudinally. Original methodology: Quantification of nucleated cells was approximated via reference gene primer amplification. Here immunoSEQ multiplex PCR was the method, and the copy in TCRdb shows in-frame clones only, minus some. V and J calls and clone size are given by that table; D and trimming were obtained from the DNA. This table holds 450,000 or so clones, about nine tenths found once. The TCR was taken from a middle-aged woman with COVID-19, enrolled during active disease. Source material: peripheral blood.

CDR3 in amino acids: CASSYSPQNTDTQYF. DNA for the CDR3: TGTGCCAGTAGTTATTCGCCACAGAACACAGATACGCAGTATTTT. The chain combines TRBV19 with TRBJ2-3; D remains ambiguous. CDR3 length: 15 residues. V dropped 5 bases and J dropped 2 bases, with 14 bases sitting between them. Germline V gene sequence: CDR1 LNHDA, CDR2 SQIVND (reference sequence). Full variable domain (missing parts from reference TRBV19 and TRBJ2-3): DGGITQSPKYLFRKEGQNVTLSCEQNLNHDAMYWYRQDPGQGLRLIYYSQIVNDFQKGDIAEGYSVSREKKESFPLTVTSAQKNPTAFYLCASSYSPQNTDTQYFGPGTRLTVL.